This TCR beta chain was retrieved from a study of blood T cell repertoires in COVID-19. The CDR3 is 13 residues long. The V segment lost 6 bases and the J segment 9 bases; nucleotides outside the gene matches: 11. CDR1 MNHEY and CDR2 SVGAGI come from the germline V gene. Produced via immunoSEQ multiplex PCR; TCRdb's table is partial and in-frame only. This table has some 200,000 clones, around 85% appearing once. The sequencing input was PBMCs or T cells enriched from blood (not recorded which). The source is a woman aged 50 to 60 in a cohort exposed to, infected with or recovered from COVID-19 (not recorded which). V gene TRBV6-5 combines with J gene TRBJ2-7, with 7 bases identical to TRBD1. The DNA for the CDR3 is TGTGCCAGCAGATCCTCGGACAGGCAAGTGCAGTACTTC. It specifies CASRSSDRQVQYF.